A selection of T cell receptor beta chains follows, all from one sample in a study of human T cells and chemical hapten exposure. TCRdb analysed the RACE reads with MiXCR anew, one entry per CDR3 protein. Altogether tens of thousands of distinct CDR3 sequences are present, over 8.5% being singletons, with the ten largest covering 1.5%. Sequences were obtained from whole blood. Receptors originate from a male donor in good health. Some clones in this sample may be carry-over from other donors' samples. Both conserved end residues are part of each CDR3. The order of the fields is V gene, D gene, clone size, J gene, CDR3 protein, CDR3 DNA. D genes are given only for firm matches. Rows give clone size only sometimes, using once, few, many, or a class for an expanded clone.

V gene: TRBV2; D gene: TRBD1; clone size: few; J gene: TRBJ1-5; CDR3 protein: CASSVISGGAGQPQHF; CDR3 DNA: TGTGCCAGCAGTGTGATTTCAGGGGGCGCCGGTCAGCCCCAGCATTTT
V gene: TRBV2; D gene: TRBD1; clone size: -; J gene: TRBJ1-5; CDR3 protein: CASSERGQLNQPQHF; CDR3 DNA: TGTGCCAGCAGTGAAAGGGGACAGCTCAATCAGCCCCAGCATTTT
V gene: TRBV9; D gene: TRBD2; clone size: few; J gene: TRBJ2-5; CDR3 protein: CASGIRLAWETQYF; CDR3 DNA: TGTGCCAGCGGGATCCGACTAGCCTGGGAGACCCAGTACTTC
V gene: TRBV6-4; D gene: TRBD2; clone size: few; J gene: TRBJ2-1; CDR3 protein: CASSDSRTSERGEQFF; CDR3 DNA: TGTGCCAGCAGTGACTCCCGGACTAGCGAGAGGGGTGAGCAGTTCTTC
V gene: TRBV6-1; D gene: -; clone size: many; J gene: TRBJ1-1; CDR3 protein: CASNVLWNTEAFF; CDR3 DNA: TGTGCCAGCAACGTGCTGTGGAACACTGAAGCTTTCTTT
V gene: TRBV6-5; D gene: -; clone size: -; J gene: TRBJ2-3; CDR3 protein: CASSPGTQAGTDTQYF; CDR3 DNA: TGTGCCAGCAGTCCCGGGACCCAGGCTGGCACAGATACGCAGTATTTT
V gene: TRBV29-1; D gene: -; clone size: few; J gene: TRBJ2-2; CDR3 protein: CSALERLNTGELFF; CDR3 DNA: TGCAGCGCCCTGGAGCGGTTGAACACCGGGGAGCTGTTTTTT
V gene: TRBV11-2; D gene: -; clone size: -; J gene: TRBJ2-7; CDR3 protein: CASSLVGLAVVSEQYF; CDR3 DNA: TGTGCCAGCAGCTTGGTGGGGCTAGCCGTGGTTTCCGAGCAGTACTTC
V gene: TRBV6-2/TRBV6-3; D gene: -; clone size: few; J gene: TRBJ1-6; CDR3 protein: CASSYPRPAGNSPLHF; CDR3 DNA: TGTGCCAGCAGTTACCCCAGACCGGCGGGCAATTCACCCCTCCACTTT
V gene: TRBV6-6; D gene: TRBD2; clone size: -; J gene: TRBJ2-1; CDR3 protein: CASSKRGPSYNEQFF; CDR3 DNA: TGTGCCAGCAGTAAGCGGGGGCCCTCCTACAATGAGCAGTTCTTC
V gene: TRBV7-9; D gene: -; clone size: few; J gene: TRBJ1-6; CDR3 protein: CASSLVAGEESPLHF; CDR3 DNA: TGTGCCAGCAGCTTAGTGGCAGGGGAAGAGTCACCCCTCCACTTT
V gene: TRBV6-2/TRBV6-3; D gene: -; clone size: few; J gene: TRBJ2-3; CDR3 protein: CASSFPGRGRGDTQYF; CDR3 DNA: TGTGCCAGCAGTTTCCCCGGACGGGGGCGCGGAGATACGCAGTATTTT
V gene: TRBV10-3; D gene: -; clone size: many; J gene: TRBJ2-5; CDR3 protein: CAIRDRGETQYF; CDR3 DNA: TGTGCCATCAGAGACCGGGGGGAGACCCAGTACTTC
V gene: TRBV7-2; D gene: TRBD2; clone size: many; J gene: TRBJ2-3; CDR3 protein: CASSPTSGASTDTQYF; CDR3 DNA: TGTGCCAGCAGTCCAACTAGCGGGGCTTCCACAGATACGCAGTATTTT
V gene: TRBV11-2; D gene: -; clone size: few; J gene: TRBJ1-6; CDR3 protein: CASSSRADLLVRNSPLHF; CDR3 DNA: TGTGCCAGCAGCTCGCGGGCCGACCTCCTGGTTAGGAATTCACCCCTCCACTTT
V gene: TRBV27; D gene: TRBD1; clone size: few; J gene: TRBJ1-2; CDR3 protein: CASRGQGAYGYTF; CDR3 DNA: TGTGCCAGCAGGGGACAGGGGGCCTATGGCTACACCTTC
V gene: TRBV14; D gene: -; clone size: -; J gene: TRBJ2-1; CDR3 protein: CASSPRGPGYNEQFF; CDR3 DNA: TGTGCCAGCAGCCCCCGCGGGCCGGGGTACAATGAGCAGTTCTTC
V gene: TRBV12-5; D gene: TRBD1; clone size: -; J gene: TRBJ1-6; CDR3 protein: CASGLGQGADSPLHF; CDR3 DNA: TGTGCTAGTGGTTTGGGGCAGGGGGCCGATTCACCCCTCCACTTT
V gene: TRBV7-2; D gene: -; clone size: -; J gene: TRBJ1-1; CDR3 protein: CASSFRGWGGSGTEAFF; CDR3 DNA: TGTGCCAGCAGCTTTAGGGGCTGGGGCGGGTCGGGGACTGAAGCTTTCTTT
V gene: TRBV6-2/TRBV6-3; D gene: -; clone size: many; J gene: TRBJ1-4; CDR3 protein: CASSYGGGGLTNEKLFF; CDR3 DNA: TGTGCCAGCAGTTACGGCGGTGGAGGTCTCACTAATGAAAAACTGTTTTTT
V gene: TRBV5-1; D gene: TRBD2; clone size: -; J gene: TRBJ2-7; CDR3 protein: CASSLESGTSGRATYEQYF; CDR3 DNA: TGCGCCAGCAGCTTGGAATCCGGGACTAGCGGGAGGGCCACCTACGAGCAGTACTTC
V gene: TRBV7-6; D gene: -; clone size: many; J gene: TRBJ1-2; CDR3 protein: CASSLGGTGYTF; CDR3 DNA: TGTGCCAGCAGCTTAGGTGGAACTGGCTACACCTTC
V gene: TRBV5-1; D gene: TRBD2; clone size: -; J gene: TRBJ2-3; CDR3 protein: CASSLGVAGGADTQYF; CDR3 DNA: TGCGCCAGCAGCTTGGGGGTAGCGGGAGGCGCAGATACGCAGTATTTT
V gene: TRBV5-1; D gene: TRBD2; clone size: -; J gene: TRBJ2-3; CDR3 protein: CASSLAPSGTDTQYF; CDR3 DNA: TGCGCCAGCAGCTTGGCTCCTAGCGGGACAGATACGCAGTATTTT
V gene: TRBV20-1; D gene: -; clone size: -; J gene: TRBJ1-1; CDR3 protein: CSARGPVQGSTEAFF; CDR3 DNA: TGCAGTGCTAGAGGGCCAGTTCAGGGGTCCACTGAAGCTTTCTTT
V gene: TRBV20-1; D gene: -; clone size: few; J gene: TRBJ2-7; CDR3 protein: CSAPAVGAPSEQYF; CDR3 DNA: TGCAGTGCCCCGGCGGTAGGGGCCCCCTCGGAGCAGTACTTC
V gene: TRBV5-6; D gene: TRBD1; clone size: few; J gene: TRBJ2-5; CDR3 protein: CASSYGTGQETQYF; CDR3 DNA: TGTGCCAGCAGCTATGGGACAGGGCAAGAGACCCAGTACTTC
V gene: TRBV10-3; D gene: TRBD1; clone size: few; J gene: TRBJ2-7; CDR3 protein: CAISERTGGAIGDEQYF; CDR3 DNA: TGTGCCATCAGTGAGCGAACAGGGGGCGCGATAGGCGACGAGCAGTACTTC
V gene: TRBV20-1; D gene: -; clone size: -; J gene: TRBJ2-5; CDR3 protein: CSARRGSDRGETQYF; CDR3 DNA: TGCAGTGCTAGAAGGGGGTCTGACCGGGGAGAGACCCAGTACTTC
V gene: TRBV12-3/TRBV12-4; D gene: -; clone size: few; J gene: TRBJ1-3; CDR3 protein: CASSPLAGNENTIYF; CDR3 DNA: TGTGCCAGCAGCCCCTTGGCTGGCAACGAAAACACCATATATTTT
V gene: TRBV7-9; D gene: -; clone size: -; J gene: TRBJ2-7; CDR3 protein: CASSNTREQYF; CDR3 DNA: TGTGCCAGCAGCAACACTAGGGAGCAGTACTTC
V gene: TRBV25-1; D gene: TRBD1; clone size: -; J gene: TRBJ1-5; CDR3 protein: CASSLLWTGTGGRRDNQPQHF; CDR3 DNA: TGTGCCAGCAGCCTGCTATGGACCGGGACAGGGGGCAGACGGGACAATCAGCCCCAGCATTTT
V gene: TRBV3-1; D gene: -; clone size: many; J gene: TRBJ1-5; CDR3 protein: CASSQDRGDSNQPQHF; CDR3 DNA: TGTGCCAGCAGCCAAGATCGCGGGGATAGCAATCAGCCCCAGCATTTT
V gene: TRBV2; D gene: -; clone size: few; J gene: TRBJ1-4; CDR3 protein: CASSEGEKLFF; CDR3 DNA: TGTGCCAGCAGCGAAGGAGAAAAACTGTTTTTT
V gene: TRBV5-5; D gene: -; clone size: -; J gene: TRBJ1-6; CDR3 protein: CASSLRNYNSPLHF; CDR3 DNA: TGTGCCAGCAGCCTGCGGAACTATAATTCACCCCTCCACTTT
V gene: TRBV6-2/TRBV6-3; D gene: TRBD2; clone size: -; J gene: TRBJ2-1; CDR3 protein: CASSYYTSGGYNEQFF; CDR3 DNA: TGTGCCAGCAGTTACTACACTAGCGGAGGCTACAATGAGCAGTTCTTC
V gene: TRBV6-2/TRBV6-3; D gene: -; clone size: few; J gene: TRBJ1-1; CDR3 protein: CASSYGTAFTEAFF; CDR3 DNA: TGTGCCAGCAGTTACGGGACTGCCTTCACTGAAGCTTTCTTT
V gene: TRBV27; D gene: TRBD2; clone size: few; J gene: TRBJ2-3; CDR3 protein: CASSSPLAGGTDTQYF; CDR3 DNA: TGTGCCAGCAGTTCCCCTCTAGCGGGAGGCACAGATACGCAGTATTTT
V gene: TRBV12-3/TRBV12-4; D gene: -; clone size: -; J gene: TRBJ1-1; CDR3 protein: CASSLRGEAFF; CDR3 DNA: TGTGCCAGCAGTTTGAGAGGGGAAGCTTTCTTT
V gene: TRBV6-5; D gene: TRBD1; clone size: -; J gene: TRBJ1-1; CDR3 protein: CASSRAIGQAYTEAFF; CDR3 DNA: TGTGCCAGCAGCCGAGCTATAGGACAGGCATACACTGAAGCTTTCTTT
V gene: TRBV20-1; D gene: -; clone size: many; J gene: TRBJ1-6; CDR3 protein: CSVKSRADSPLHF; CDR3 DNA: TGCAGTGTCAAATCCAGGGCCGATTCACCCCTCCACTTT
V gene: TRBV13; D gene: -; clone size: -; J gene: TRBJ1-5; CDR3 protein: CASSLGRINQPQHF; CDR3 DNA: TGTGCCAGCAGCTTGGGGCGGATCAATCAGCCCCAGCATTTT
V gene: TRBV10-3; D gene: -; clone size: few; J gene: TRBJ2-7; CDR3 protein: CAISPNNEQYF; CDR3 DNA: TGTGCCATCAGCCCTAATAACGAGCAGTACTTC
V gene: TRBV6-2/TRBV6-3; D gene: TRBD2; clone size: many; J gene: TRBJ2-5; CDR3 protein: CASRTSVLQETQYF; CDR3 DNA: TGTGCCAGCAGAACTAGCGTGTTACAAGAGACCCAGTACTTC
V gene: TRBV6-2/TRBV6-3; D gene: -; clone size: -; J gene: TRBJ2-1; CDR3 protein: CASSFSRAGTLIEQFF; CDR3 DNA: TGTGCCAGCAGTTTTTCCAGGGCAGGGACTCTCATTGAGCAGTTCTTC